This T cell receptor (beta chain) is drawn from a study of blood T cell repertoires in COVID-19 (dated by TCRdb to 2018 to 2020). Study-wide context: The collaborator samples originated in the United States, Italy and Spain and spanned the acute and convalescent phases of COVID-19. The prospective study material was composed of cDNA or gDNA derived from T cells, B-cell-depleted T cells, or PBMCs. The dataset comprised deeply sampled blood TCRbeta repertoires from subjects exposed to, actively infected with, or recovered from COVID-19. A freely available public database, intended as a resource for researchers studying the immune response to SARS-CoV-2, is where the repertoires were released. The samples were drawn from two sources: the first 160 participants of the ongoing ImmuneRACE study, and fewer than 1,500 subjects contributed by 6 global collaborators. The sample metadata nearly always contained a de-identified subject ID, COVID-19 status, age in years and sex. Where HLA class I and class II types were available, the types were taken from metadata supplied by the sample provider, not from assay-based typing.

Participants in the prospective study were aged roughly 18 to 100 years, lived in about two dozen United States geographic areas, and enrolled through a virtual design. In the prospective study, cohorts were assigned on the basis of participant-reported clinical history obtained from a screening survey and a study questionnaire. For ImmuneRACE Cohort 3, a participant was defined as recovered based on two consecutive negative NP/OP PCR tests, clearance by a healthcare professional, or resolution of symptoms. Each participant in the prospective study had whole blood, serum and a nasopharyngeal or oropharyngeal swab collected by mobile phlebotomists. Participants in the prospective study had the option to provide additional blood draws and questionnaires over a roughly 2-month period. Prospective study blood samples were shipped either frozen or at room temperature before DNA extraction. Overall study results and their limits: How much clinical and demographic metadata was included differed by source and by participant, and the metadata was provided uncurated.

There are a few counts of this clone. Which antigen it targets is not known. Within one base of it there is no much larger clone, and no base qualities were kept. The immunoSEQ Assay, a bias-controlled multiplex PCR, was used to amplify TCRbeta CDR3 regions from genomic DNA. From the authors' description of their analysis: Nucleated cell counts per sample were estimated from amplification of reference gene primers within the assay. To quantify the absolute abundance of each unique TCRbeta CDR3 rearrangement, sequence reads were collapsed and filtered. For each sample, productive Simpson clonality was calculated as the square root of Simpson's diversity index across productive rearrangements. As stored in TCRdb, this immuneACCESS dataset retains in-frame rearrangements with V and J assigned. A fraction of the clones does not appear; measured against another copy, unresolved V genes explain less than half of the discrepancy, and the remainder lacks a known reason. Clone size and the V and J calls come from that table; the DNA yielded D and trimming. For this sample there are hundreds of thousands of clones; roughly nine tenths appear just once. Less than 3% of the sample is in the top ten clones.

The CDR3 goes from the cysteine to the phenylalanine over 12 residues. Solely the CDR3 DNA is kept, with 36 bases framed from the first base. A distance of 9 bases separates the germline ends of V and J, which lose 5 bases and 5 bases respectively. The chain couples TRBV12-3 or TRBV12-4 to TRBJ1-1; TRBD1 might be the D gene, on 5 matching bases. The sequence came from a woman in her 50s who had recovered from COVID-19. Sequenced sample: PBMCs or T cells enriched from blood (not recorded which). The CDR3 in this case is CASSGGGTEAFF. The nucleotide sequence is given as TGTGCCAGCAGTGGGGGGGGAACTGAAGCTTTCTTT.